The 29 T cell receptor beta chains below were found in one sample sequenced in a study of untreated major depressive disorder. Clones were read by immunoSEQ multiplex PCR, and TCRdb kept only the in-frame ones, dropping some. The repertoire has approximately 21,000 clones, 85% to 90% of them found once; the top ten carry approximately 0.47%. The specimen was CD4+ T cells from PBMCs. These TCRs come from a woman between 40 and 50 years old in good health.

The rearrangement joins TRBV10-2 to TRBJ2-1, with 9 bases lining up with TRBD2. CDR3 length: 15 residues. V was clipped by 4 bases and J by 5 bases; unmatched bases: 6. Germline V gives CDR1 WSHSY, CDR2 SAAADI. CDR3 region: CASSGPSGVHNEQFF. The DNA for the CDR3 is TGCGCCAGCAGTGGGCCTAGCGGGGTCCACAATGAGCAGTTCTTC.

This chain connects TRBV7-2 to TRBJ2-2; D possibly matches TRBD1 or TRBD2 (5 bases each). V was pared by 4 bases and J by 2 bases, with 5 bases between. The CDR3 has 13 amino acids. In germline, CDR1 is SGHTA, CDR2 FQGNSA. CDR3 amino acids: CASSWDNTGELFF. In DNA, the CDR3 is TGTGCCAGCAGCTGGGACAACACCGGGGAGCTGTTTTTT.

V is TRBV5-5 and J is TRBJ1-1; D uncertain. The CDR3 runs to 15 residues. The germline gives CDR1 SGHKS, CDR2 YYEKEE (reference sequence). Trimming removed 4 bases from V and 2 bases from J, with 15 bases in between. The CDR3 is CASSPRRGENTEAFF. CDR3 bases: TGTGCCAGCAGCCCCCGACGGGGAGAAAACACTGAAGCTTTCTTT.

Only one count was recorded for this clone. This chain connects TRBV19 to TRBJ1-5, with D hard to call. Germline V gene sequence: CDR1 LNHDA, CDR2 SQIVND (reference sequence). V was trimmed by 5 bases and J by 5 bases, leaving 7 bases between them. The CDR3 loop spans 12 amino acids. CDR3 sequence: CASSLGDQPQHF. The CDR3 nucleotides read TGTGCCAGTAGTCTCGGAGATCAGCCCCAGCATTTT. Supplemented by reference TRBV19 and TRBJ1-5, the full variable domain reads DGGITQSPKYLFRKEGQNVTLSCEQNLNHDAMYWYRQDPGQGLRLIYYSQIVNDFQKGDIAEGYSVSREKKESFPLTVTSAQKNPTAFYLCASSLGDQPQHFGDGTRLSIL.

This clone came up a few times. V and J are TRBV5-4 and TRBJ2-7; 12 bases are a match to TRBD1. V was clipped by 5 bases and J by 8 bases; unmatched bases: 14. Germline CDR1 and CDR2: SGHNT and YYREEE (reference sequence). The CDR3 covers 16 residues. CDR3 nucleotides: TGTGCCAGCAGTCCCGGGACAGGGGGCGAATTAATAAAGCAGTACGTC. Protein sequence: CASSPGTGGELIKQYV.

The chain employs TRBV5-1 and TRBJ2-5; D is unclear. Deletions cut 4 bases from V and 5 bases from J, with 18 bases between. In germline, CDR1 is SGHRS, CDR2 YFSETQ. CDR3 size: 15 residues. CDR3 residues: CASSPGPGSRETQYF. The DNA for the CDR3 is TGCGCCAGCAGCCCAGGCCCTGGATCTCGGGAGACCCAGTACTTC.

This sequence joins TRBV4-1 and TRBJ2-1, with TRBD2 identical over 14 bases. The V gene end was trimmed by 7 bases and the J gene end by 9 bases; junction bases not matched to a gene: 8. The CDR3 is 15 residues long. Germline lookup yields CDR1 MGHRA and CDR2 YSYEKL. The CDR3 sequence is CASTKGLAGGGEQFF. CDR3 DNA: TGCGCCAGCACCAAAGGACTAGCGGGGGGCGGTGAGCAGTTCTTC.

The CDR3 spells CASSLVGWDLLQETQYF. CDR3 in DNA: TGTGCCAGCAGCTTAGTCGGCTGGGACCTCCTCCAAGAGACCCAGTACTTC. V and J are TRBV7-2 and TRBJ2-5; possibly TRBD1 or TRBD2 for D (5 bases each). Germline V lookup: CDR1 SGHTA, CDR2 FQGNSA. This CDR3 spans 17 amino acids. V was pared by 1 base and J by 1 base, with 16 bases between.

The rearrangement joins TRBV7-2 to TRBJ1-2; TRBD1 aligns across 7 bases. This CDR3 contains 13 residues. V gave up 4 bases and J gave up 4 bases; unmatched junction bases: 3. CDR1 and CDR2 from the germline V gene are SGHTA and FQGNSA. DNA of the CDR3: TGTGCCAGCAGCTCGACAGGGATCTATGGCTACACCTTC. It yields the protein CASSSTGIYGYTF.

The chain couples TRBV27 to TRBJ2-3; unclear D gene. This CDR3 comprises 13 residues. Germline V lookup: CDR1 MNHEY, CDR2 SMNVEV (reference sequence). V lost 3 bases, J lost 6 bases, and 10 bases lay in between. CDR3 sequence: CASSLRAVDTQYF. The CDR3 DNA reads TGTGCCAGCAGTTTGCGCGCGGTTGATACGCAGTATTTT.

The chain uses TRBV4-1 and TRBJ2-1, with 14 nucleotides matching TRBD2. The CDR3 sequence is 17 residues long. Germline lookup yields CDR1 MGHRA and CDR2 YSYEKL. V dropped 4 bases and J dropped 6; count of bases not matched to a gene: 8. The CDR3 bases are TGCGCCAGCAGCCGGGGACTAGCGGGAGAGGGGGCCAATGAGCAGTTCTTC. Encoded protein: CASSRGLAGEGANEQFF.

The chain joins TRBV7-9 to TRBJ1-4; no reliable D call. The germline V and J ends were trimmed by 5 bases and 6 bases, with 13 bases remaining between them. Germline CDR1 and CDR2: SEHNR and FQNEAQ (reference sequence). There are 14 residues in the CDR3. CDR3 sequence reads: CASSAGPWDEKLFF. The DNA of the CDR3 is TGTGCCAGCAGCGCCGGTCCCTGGGATGAAAAACTGTTTTTT.

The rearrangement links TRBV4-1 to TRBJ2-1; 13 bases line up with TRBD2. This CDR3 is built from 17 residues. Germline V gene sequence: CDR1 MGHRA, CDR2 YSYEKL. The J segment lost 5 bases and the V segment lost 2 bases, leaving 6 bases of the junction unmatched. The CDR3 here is CASSQPTSGRIHNEQFF. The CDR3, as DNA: TGCGCCAGCAGCCAACCGACTAGCGGGAGGATCCACAATGAGCAGTTCTTC.

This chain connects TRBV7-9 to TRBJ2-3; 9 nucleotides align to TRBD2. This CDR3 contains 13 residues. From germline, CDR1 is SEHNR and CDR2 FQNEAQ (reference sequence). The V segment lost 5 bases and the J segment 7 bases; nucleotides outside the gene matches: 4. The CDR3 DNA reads TGTGCCAGCAGCCCATCTAGCGGGAATACGCAGTATTTT. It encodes CASSPSSGNTQYF.

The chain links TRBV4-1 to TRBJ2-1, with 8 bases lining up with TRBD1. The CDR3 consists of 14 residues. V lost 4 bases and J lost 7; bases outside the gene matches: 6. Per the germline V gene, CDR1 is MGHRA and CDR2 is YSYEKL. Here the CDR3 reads CASSPGGNWNEQFF. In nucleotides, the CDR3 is TGCGCCAGCAGCCCAGGGGGCAATTGGAATGAGCAGTTCTTC.

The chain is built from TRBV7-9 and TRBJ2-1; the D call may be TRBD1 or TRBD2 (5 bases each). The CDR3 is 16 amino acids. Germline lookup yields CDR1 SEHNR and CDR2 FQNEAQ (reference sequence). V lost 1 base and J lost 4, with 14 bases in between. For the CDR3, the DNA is TGTGCCAGCAGCTTAGGTGGGGGAAAAAAGTACAATGAGCAGTTCTTC. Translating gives CASSLGGGKKYNEQFF.

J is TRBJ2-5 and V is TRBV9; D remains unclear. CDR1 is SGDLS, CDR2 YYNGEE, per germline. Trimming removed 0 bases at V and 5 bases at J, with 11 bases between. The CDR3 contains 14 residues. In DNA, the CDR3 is TGTGCCAGCAGCGTAGGGACCACTGGGGAGACCCAGTACTTC. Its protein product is CASSVGTTGETQYF.

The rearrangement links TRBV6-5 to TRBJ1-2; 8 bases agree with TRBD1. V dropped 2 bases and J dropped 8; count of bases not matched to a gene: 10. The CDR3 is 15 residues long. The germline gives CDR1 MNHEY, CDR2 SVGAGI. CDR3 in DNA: TGTGCCAGCAGTTACACACGAGGACAGGGCAAGGGCTACACCTTC. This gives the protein CASSYTRGQGKGYTF.

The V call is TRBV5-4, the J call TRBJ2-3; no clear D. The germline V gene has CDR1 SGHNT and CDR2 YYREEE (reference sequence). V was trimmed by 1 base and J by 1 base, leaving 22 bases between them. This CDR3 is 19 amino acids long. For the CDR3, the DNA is TGTGCCAGCAGCTTGTGGGGAAGCGCTCTTACATCCCGCACAGATACGCAGTATTTT. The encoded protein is CASSLWGSALTSRTDTQYF. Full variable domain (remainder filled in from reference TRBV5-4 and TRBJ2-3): ETGVTQSPTHLIKTRGQQVTLRCSSQSGHNTVSWYQQALGQGPQFIFQYYREEENGRGNFPPRFSGLQFPNYSSELNVNALELDDSALYLCASSLWGSALTSRTDTQYFGPGTRLTVL.

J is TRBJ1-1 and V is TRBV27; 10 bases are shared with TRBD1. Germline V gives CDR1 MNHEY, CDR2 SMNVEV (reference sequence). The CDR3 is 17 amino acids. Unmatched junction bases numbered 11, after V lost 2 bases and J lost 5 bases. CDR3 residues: CASSLQTWDRGGTEAFF. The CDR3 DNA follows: TGTGCCAGCAGTTTACAAACCTGGGACAGGGGAGGGACTGAAGCTTTCTTT.

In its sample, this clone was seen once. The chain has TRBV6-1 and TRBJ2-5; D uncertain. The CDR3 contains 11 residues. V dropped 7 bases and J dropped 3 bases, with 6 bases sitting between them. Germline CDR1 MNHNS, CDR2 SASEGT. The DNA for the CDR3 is TGTGCCAGCACTGCTAAAGAGACCCAGTACTTC. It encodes CASTAKETQYF.

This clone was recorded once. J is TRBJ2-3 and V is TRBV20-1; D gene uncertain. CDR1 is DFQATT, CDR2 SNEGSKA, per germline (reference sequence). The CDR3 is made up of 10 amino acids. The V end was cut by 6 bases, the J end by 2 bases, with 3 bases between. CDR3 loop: CSAATDTQYF. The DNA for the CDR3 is TGCAGTGCGGCCACAGATACGCAGTATTTT.

This CDR3 reads CASRTGQGSTNEKLFF. CDR3 nucleotides: TGCGCCAGCAGAACGGGACAGGGCTCAACTAATGAAAAACTGTTTTTT. This rearrangement joins TRBV5-1 to TRBJ1-4, with TRBD1 matching over 9 bases. Germline lookup yields CDR1 SGHRS and CDR2 YFSETQ. V shed 5 bases and J 0 bases; nucleotides not matched to a gene: 5. The CDR3 runs to 16 residues. The full variable domain, completed using reference TRBV5-1 and TRBJ1-4, is KAGVTQTPRYLIKTRGQQVTLSCSPISGHRSVSWYQQTPGQGLQFLFEYFSETQRNKGNFPGRFSGRQFSNSRSEMNVSTLELGDSALYLCASRTGQGSTNEKLFFGSGTQLSVL.

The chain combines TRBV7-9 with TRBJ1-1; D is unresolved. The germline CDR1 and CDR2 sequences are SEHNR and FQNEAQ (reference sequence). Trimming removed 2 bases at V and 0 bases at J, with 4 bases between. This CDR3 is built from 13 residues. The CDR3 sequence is CASSLRLNTEAFF. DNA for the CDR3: TGTGCCAGCAGCTTACGACTGAACACTGAAGCTTTCTTT.

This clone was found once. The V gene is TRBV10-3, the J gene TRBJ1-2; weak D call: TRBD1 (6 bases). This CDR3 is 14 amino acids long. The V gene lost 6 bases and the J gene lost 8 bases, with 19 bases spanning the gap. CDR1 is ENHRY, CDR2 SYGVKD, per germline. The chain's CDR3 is CAIRPPDRVGGYTF. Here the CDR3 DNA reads TGTGCCATCAGGCCCCCGGACAGAGTGGGCGGCTACACCTTC.

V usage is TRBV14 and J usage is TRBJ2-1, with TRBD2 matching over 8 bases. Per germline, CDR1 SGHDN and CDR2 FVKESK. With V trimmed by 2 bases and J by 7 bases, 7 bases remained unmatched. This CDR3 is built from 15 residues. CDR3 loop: CASSQQAGVGNEQFF. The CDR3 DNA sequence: TGTGCCAGCAGCCAACAAGCGGGGGTCGGGAATGAGCAGTTCTTC.

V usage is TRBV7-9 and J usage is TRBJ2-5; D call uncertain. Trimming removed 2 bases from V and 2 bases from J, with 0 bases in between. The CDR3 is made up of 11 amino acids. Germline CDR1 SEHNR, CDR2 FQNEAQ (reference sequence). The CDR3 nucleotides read TGTGCCAGCAGCTTACAAGAGACCCAGTACTTC. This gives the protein CASSLQETQYF.

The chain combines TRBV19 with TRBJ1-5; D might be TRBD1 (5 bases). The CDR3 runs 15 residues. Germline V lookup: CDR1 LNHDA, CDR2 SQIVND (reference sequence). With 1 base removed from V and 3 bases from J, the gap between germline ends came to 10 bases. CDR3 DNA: TGTGCCAGTAGTATAGGTGACAGCCTCAATCAGCCCCAGCATTTT. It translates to CASSIGDSLNQPQHF.

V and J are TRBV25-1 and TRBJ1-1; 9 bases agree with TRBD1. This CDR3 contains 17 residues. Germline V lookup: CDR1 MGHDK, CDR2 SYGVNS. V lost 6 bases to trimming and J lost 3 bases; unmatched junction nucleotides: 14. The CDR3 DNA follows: TGTGCCAGCAGCTACGCCCCGGGACAGGGTGCCCACACTGAAGCTTTCTTT. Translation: CASSYAPGQGAHTEAFF.